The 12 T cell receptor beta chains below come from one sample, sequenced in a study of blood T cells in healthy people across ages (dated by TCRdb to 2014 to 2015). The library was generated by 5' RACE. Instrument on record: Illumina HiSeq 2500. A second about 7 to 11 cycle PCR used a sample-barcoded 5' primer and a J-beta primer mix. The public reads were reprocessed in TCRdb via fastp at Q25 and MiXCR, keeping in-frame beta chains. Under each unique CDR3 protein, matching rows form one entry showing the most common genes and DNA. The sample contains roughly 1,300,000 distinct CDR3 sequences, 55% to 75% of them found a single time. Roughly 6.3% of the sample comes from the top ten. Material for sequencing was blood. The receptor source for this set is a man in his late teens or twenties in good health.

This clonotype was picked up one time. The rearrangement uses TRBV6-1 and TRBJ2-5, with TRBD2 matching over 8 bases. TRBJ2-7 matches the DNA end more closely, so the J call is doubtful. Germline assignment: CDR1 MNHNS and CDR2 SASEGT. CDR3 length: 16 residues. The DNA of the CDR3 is TGTGCCAGCAGTGAAGCGCTAGGAGCGGGAGATTACGAGCAGTACTTC. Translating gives CASSEALGAGDYEQYF.

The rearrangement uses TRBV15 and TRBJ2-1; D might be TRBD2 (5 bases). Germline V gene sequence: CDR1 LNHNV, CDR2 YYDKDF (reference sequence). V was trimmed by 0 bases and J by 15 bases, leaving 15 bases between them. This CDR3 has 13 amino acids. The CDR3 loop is CATSRDRGGVLFF. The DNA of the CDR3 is TGTGCCACCAGCAGAGATCGAGGAGGTGTTCTGTTCTTC.

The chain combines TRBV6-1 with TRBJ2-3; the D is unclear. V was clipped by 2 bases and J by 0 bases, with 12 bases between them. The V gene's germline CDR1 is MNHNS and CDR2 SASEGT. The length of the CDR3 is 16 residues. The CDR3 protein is CASSEPRRASTDTQYF. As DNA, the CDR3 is TGTGCCAGCAGTGAACCGCGACGGGCTAGCACAGATACGCAGTATTTT.

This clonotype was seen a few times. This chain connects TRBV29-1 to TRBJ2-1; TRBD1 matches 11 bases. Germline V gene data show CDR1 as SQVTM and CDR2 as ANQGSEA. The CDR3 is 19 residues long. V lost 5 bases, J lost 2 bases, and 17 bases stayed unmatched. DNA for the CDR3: TGCAGCGTTCGGATCCCTTCCCGGACAGGGGGCTCCCCCTACAATGAGCAGTTCTTC. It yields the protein CSVRIPSRTGGSPYNEQFF.

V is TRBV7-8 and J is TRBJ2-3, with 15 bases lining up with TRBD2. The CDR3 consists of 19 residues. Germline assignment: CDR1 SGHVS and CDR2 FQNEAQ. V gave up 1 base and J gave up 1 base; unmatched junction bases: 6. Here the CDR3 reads CASSLGGTSGRSGTDTQYF. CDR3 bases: TGTGCCAGCAGCTTAGGCGGGACTAGCGGGAGGTCCGGCACAGATACGCAGTATTTT.

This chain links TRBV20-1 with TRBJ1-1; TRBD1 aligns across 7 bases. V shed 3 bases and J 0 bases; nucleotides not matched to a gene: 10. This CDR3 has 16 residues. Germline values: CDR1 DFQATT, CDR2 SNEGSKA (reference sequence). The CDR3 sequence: CSARSGSTGLNTEAFF. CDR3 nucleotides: TGCAGTGCTAGGTCGGGTTCGACAGGGCTGAACACTGAAGCTTTCTTT.

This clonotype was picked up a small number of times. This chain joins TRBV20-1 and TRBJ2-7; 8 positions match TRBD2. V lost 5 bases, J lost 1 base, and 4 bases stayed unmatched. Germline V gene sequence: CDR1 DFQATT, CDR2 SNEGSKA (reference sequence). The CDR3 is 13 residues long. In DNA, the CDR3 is TGCAGTGCTCCAAGCGGGAGTTCCTACGAGCAGTACTTC. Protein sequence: CSAPSGSSYEQYF.

This chain's CDR3 is CAIGAKLNSPLHF. Written as DNA, the CDR3 is TGTGCCATCGGCGCCAAATTGAATTCACCCCTCCACTTT. The chain is built from TRBV10-3 and TRBJ1-6; D gene ambiguous. CDR1 and CDR2 (germline): ENHRY, SYGVKD. The CDR3 extends over 13 amino acids. Trimming removed 8 bases from V and 7 bases from J, with 12 bases in between.

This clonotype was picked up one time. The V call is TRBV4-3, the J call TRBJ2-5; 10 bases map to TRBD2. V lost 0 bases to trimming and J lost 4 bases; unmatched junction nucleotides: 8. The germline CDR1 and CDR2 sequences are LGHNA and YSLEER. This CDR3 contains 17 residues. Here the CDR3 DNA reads TGCGCCAGCAGCCAAGACCACAAGCGGGGGGGCCGAGAGACCCAGTACTTC. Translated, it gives CASSQDHKRGGRETQYF.

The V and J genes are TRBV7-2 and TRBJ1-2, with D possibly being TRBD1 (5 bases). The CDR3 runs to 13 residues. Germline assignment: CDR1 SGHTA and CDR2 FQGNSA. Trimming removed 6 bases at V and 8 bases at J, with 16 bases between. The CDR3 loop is CASREDAGEGYTF. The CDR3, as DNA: TGTGCCAGCAGGGAAGATGCGGGGGAAGGCTACACCTTC.

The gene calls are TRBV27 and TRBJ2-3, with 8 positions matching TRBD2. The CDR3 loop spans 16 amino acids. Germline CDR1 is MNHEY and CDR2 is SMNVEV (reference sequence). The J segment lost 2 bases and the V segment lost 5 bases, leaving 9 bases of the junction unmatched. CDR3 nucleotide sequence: TGTGCCAGCAGTCCTACCCCTAGCGGGCACACAGATACGCAGTATTTT. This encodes CASSPTPSGHTDTQYF.

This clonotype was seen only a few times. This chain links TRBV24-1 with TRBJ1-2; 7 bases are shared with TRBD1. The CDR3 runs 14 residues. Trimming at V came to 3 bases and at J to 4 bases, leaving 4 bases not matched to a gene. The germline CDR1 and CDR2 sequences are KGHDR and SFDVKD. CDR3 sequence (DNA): TGTGCCACCAGTGATCCGACAGGGAGCTATGGCTACACCTTC. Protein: CATSDPTGSYGYTF.